This T cell receptor delta chain comes out of a study of Vδ1+ human thymocytes. Overall study results and limits: Highly polyclonal TRG and TRD repertoires with Gaussian CDR3 length distributions appeared in thymus. Despite high sort purity, roughly 21% of thymic T cell receptor delta sequences were Vdelta2.

Points on this clone: Its antigen is unidentified.

Germline V gives CDR1 TSWWSYY, CDR2 QGS. CDR3 size: 15 residues. V was cut by 2 bases and J by 2 bases, with 12 bases left in between. Thymocytes were sorted as CD3+ TCRVdelta1+ TCRVdelta2- after alphabeta T cell depletion. Extracted RNA was reverse transcribed into cDNA. CDR3 amplicons came from multiplex PCR with pooled V-gene forward and constant-region reverse primers. TCRdb made new clone calls on the multiplex PCR reads using CATT. This table has over 45,000 delta-chain clones, roughly 15% appearing once. The chain joins TRDV1 to TRDJ1; D not certain. The sequenced sample was Vdelta1+ gamma-delta thymocytes from the thymus. The subset was: FACS-sorted CD3+ TCRalphabeta- TCRVdelta1+ TCRVdelta2- thymocytes. This receptor was identified in a boy in the first two years of life who had congenital heart surgery. As DNA, the CDR3 is TGTGCTCTTGGGGAAGAAGTGCGTAAGACCGATAAACTCATCTTT. This gives the protein CALGEEVRKTDKLIF.